A selection of T cell receptor beta chains follows, all from one sample in a study of cytomegalovirus exposure and HLA in healthy donors. Sequencing was performed with immunoSEQ multiplex PCR; in TCRdb, only in-frame clones are kept and a portion is missing. The data contain 150,000 to 200,000 clones, 60% to 85% of them singletons. The sequencing sample was made of PBMCs. The receptors shown here come from a girl aged 5-17 years in good health and CMV-seropositive. Each CDR3 is given with its conserved first and last residue. The order of the fields is V gene, J gene, D gene, CDR3 protein, CDR3 DNA. A D gene is named only where the DNA matches it firmly.

TRBV5-1	TRBJ2-1	TRBD2	CASSLGLAGGYNEQFF	TGCGCCAGCAGCTTGGGGCTAGCGGGGGGCTACAATGAGCAGTTCTTC
TRBV7-2	TRBJ1-1	-	CASSLDGGWGGNTEAFF	TGTGCCAGCAGCTTAGATGGGGGCTGGGGGGGGAACACTGAAGCTTTCTTT
TRBV5-6	TRBJ2-3	-	CASSLAGLPEMYF	TGTGCCAGCAGCTTGGCGGGTCTTCCCGAAATGTATTTT
TRBV6-5	TRBJ2-5	TRBD1	CASSYRDRGRGETQYF	TGTGCCAGCAGTTACCGGGACAGGGGGCGGGGGGAGACCCAGTACTTC
TRBV28	TRBJ2-1	TRBD2	CASWRPSSGNNEQFF	TGTGCCAGCTGGCGTCCATCTAGCGGAAACAATGAGCAGTTCTTC
TRBV5-1	TRBJ2-7	-	CASSLGDLTLKEQYF	TGCGCCAGCAGCTTGGGGGACTTGACCCTAAAAGAGCAGTACTTC
TRBV10-2	TRBJ1-1	-	CASSDGGEAFF	TGCGCCAGCAGTGACGGCGGTGAAGCTTTCTTT
TRBV9	TRBJ1-6	-	CASSVGEVNSPLHF	TGTGCCAGCAGCGTAGGAGAGGTAAATTCACCCCTCCACTTT
TRBV19	TRBJ2-7	-	CASSINRATYEQYF	TGTGCCAGTAGTATAAACAGGGCTACCTACGAGCAGTACTTC
TRBV6-1	TRBJ1-2	TRBD1	CASRPGQGRSYGYTF	TGTGCCAGCAGACCCGGACAGGGGAGGTCCTATGGCTACACCTTC
TRBV5-1	TRBJ1-4	-	CASSLEGGANEKLFF	TGCGCCAGCAGCTTGGAGGGGGGGGCTAATGAAAAACTGTTTTTT
TRBV29-1	TRBJ1-2	-	CSVSATGHYGYTF	TGCAGCGTCAGCGCAACAGGGCACTATGGCTACACCTTC
TRBV6-5	TRBJ2-1	TRBD1	CASRTGFFSYNEQFF	TGTGCCAGCAGGACAGGGTTCTTCTCCTACAATGAGCAGTTCTTC
TRBV9	TRBJ2-7	TRBD1	CASSVAGGTGSYEQYF	TGTGCCAGCAGCGTAGCGGGTGGGACAGGCTCCTACGAGCAGTACTTC
TRBV5-4	TRBJ2-6	-	CASSNEGTGANVLTF	TGTGCCAGCAGCAACGAGGGAACCGGGGCCAACGTCCTGACTTTC
TRBV7-2	TRBJ1-2	-	CASSSPRGVYGYTF	TGTGCCAGCAGCTCCCCCCGGGGGGTGTATGGCTACACCTTC
TRBV4-3	TRBJ2-4	-	CASSQDSASGFAKNIQYF	TGCGCCAGCAGCCAAGATTCTGCCTCAGGCTTCGCCAAAAACATTCAGTACTTC
TRBV7-9	TRBJ1-5	-	CASSLGSQNQPQHF	TGTGCCAGCAGCTTAGGGTCGCAGAATCAGCCCCAGCATTTT
TRBV29-1	TRBJ2-3	TRBD1	CSGGTVTDTQYF	TGCAGCGGGGGGACAGTCACAGATACGCAGTATTTT